A selection of T cell receptor beta chains follows, all from one sample in a study of cytomegalovirus exposure and HLA in healthy donors. Here immunoSEQ multiplex PCR was the method, and the copy in TCRdb shows in-frame clones only, minus some. The specimen's table records 150,000 or so clones. Sequenced input: PBMCs. All receptors derive from a woman aged 45-65 years in good health and CMV-seronegative. The CDR3 runs from the conserved cysteine through the conserved F or W. The D gene is left open where the match is weak.

V	D	J	CDR3	DNA
TRBV7-8	TRBD1	TRBJ1-1	CASSLVGTENTEAFF	TGTGCCAGCAGCTTAGTTGGGACAGAGAACACTGAAGCTTTCTTT
TRBV9	NA	TRBJ1-4	CASSVGGRQGGEKLFF	TGTGCCAGCAGCGTCGGTGGCAGGCAGGGTGGGGAAAAACTGTTTTTT
TRBV30	NA	TRBJ2-6	CAWSALSGANVLTF	TGTGCCTGGAGTGCCTTATCTGGGGCCAACGTCCTGACTTTC
TRBV7-2	NA	TRBJ2-3	CASSIRSGNTDTQYF	TGTGCCAGCAGCATCCGCTCGGGGAACACAGATACGCAGTATTTT
TRBV7-2	NA	TRBJ2-5	CASSLARLEGETQYF	TGTGCCAGCAGCTTAGCGCGACTAGAGGGGGAGACCCAGTACTTC
TRBV7-9	NA	TRBJ2-1	CASSLGLLYEQFF	TGTGCCAGCAGCTTAGGCCTACTCTATGAGCAGTTCTTC
TRBV18	TRBD2	TRBJ2-3	CASSPPRGLVGTDTQYF	TGTGCCAGCTCACCACCCCGCGGACTAGTGGGCACAGATACGCAGTATTTT
TRBV4-2	TRBD2	TRBJ2-3	CASSLSRLAGTDTQYF	TGTGCCAGCAGCCTATCGCGACTAGCGGGCACAGATACGCAGTATTTT
TRBV6-5	TRBD1	TRBJ1-6	CASRTGDSPLHF	TGTGCCAGCAGAACAGGGGATTCACCCCTCCACTTT
TRBV18	NA	TRBJ2-2	CASSPRGQTNTGELFF	TGTGCCAGCTCACCTCGAGGACAGACGAACACCGGGGAGCTGTTTTTT
TRBV7-8	TRBD2	TRBJ2-1	CASTFRVLAGNEEQFF	TGTGCCAGCACCTTCCGCGTACTAGCGGGGAATGAGGAGCAGTTCTTC
TRBV5-8	TRBD1	TRBJ1-1	CASSLVEGGQLMNTEAFF	TGTGCCAGCAGCTTGGTGGAGGGGGGACAGCTTATGAACACTGAAGCTTTCTTT
TRBV11-2	NA	TRBJ2-5	CASSLGFSGKETQYF	TGTGCCAGCAGCTTAGGGTTTTCGGGGAAAGAGACCCAGTACTTC
TRBV28	TRBD2	TRBJ2-3	CASSEAGALDTQYF	TGTGCCAGCAGTGAAGCGGGAGCTCTGGATACGCAGTATTTT
TRBV28	NA	TRBJ1-5	CASSLPGGGYSNQPQHF	TGTGCCAGCAGTTTGCCCGGAGGTGGGTATAGCAATCAGCCCCAGCATTTT
TRBV20-1	NA	TRBJ1-5	CSAHRDQPQHF	TGCAGTGCGCACAGGGATCAGCCCCAGCATTTT
TRBV11-2	TRBD2	TRBJ2-7	CASRPGRGGNSYEQYF	TGTGCCAGCAGGCCCGGTCGGGGGGGCAATTCCTACGAGCAGTACTTC
TRBV28	NA	TRBJ2-3	CASSPPPPGTDTQYF	TGTGCCAGCAGTCCGCCCCCGCCGGGGACAGATACGCAGTATTTT
TRBV10-1	NA	TRBJ2-7	CASLGYEQYF	TGCGCCAGCCTAGGATACGAGCAGTACTTC
TRBV7-9	NA	TRBJ2-7	CASSLAGDEQYF	TGTGCCAGCAGCTTAGCAGGGGACGAGCAGTACTTC
TRBV10-3	NA	TRBJ1-2	CAISEISPLSYGYTF	TGTGCCATCAGTGAGATTTCGCCCCTTAGCTATGGCTACACCTTC
TRBV5-1	NA	TRBJ2-1	CASSLARASYNEQFF	TGCGCCAGCAGCTTGGCCAGGGCCTCCTACAATGAGCAGTTCTTC
TRBV27	NA	TRBJ1-1	CASSTQGFAEAFF	TGTGCCAGCAGTACACAGGGTTTCGCTGAAGCTTTCTTT
TRBV19	TRBD2	TRBJ2-1	CASSIYPAGGAGNEQFF	TGTGCCAGTAGTATCTACCCCGCGGGGGGGGCCGGGAATGAGCAGTTCTTC
TRBV6-6	NA	TRBJ2-7	CASSYGGGQYF	TGTGCCAGCAGTTATGGCGGCGGGCAGTACTTC
TRBV4-1	NA	TRBJ1-5	CASSPLARPSSQPQHF	TGCGCCAGCAGCCCCCTGGCACGTCCTTCTAGTCAGCCCCAGCATTTT
TRBV28	NA	TRBJ1-2	CASSLRGFYGYTF	TGTGCCAGCAGTCTCAGGGGATTCTATGGCTACACCTTC
TRBV7-2	NA	TRBJ2-5	CASSSSWGAGEETQYF	TGTGCCAGCAGCTCCAGCTGGGGGGCGGGAGAAGAGACCCAGTACTTC
TRBV28	NA	TRBJ1-2	CASSSAGSDYGYTF	TGTGCCAGCAGTTCGGCGGGGAGCGACTATGGCTACACCTTC
TRBV30	NA	TRBJ1-6	CAWSAIGIDGSPLHF	TGTGCCTGGAGCGCGATCGGGATAGACGGTTCACCCCTCCACTTT
TRBV2	TRBD2	TRBJ2-2	CASSQLAGEYTGELFF	TGTGCCAGCAGCCAACTAGCGGGAGAGTACACCGGGGAGCTGTTTTTT
TRBV7-6	TRBD1	TRBJ1-5	CASSLESRGMSNQPQHF	TGTGCCAGCAGCTTAGAGTCCAGGGGGATGAGCAATCAGCCCCAGCATTTT
TRBV5-1	NA	TRBJ1-2	CASSPQAFGGYTF	TGCGCCAGCAGCCCCCAGGCCTTCGGAGGCTACACCTTC
TRBV10-3	NA	TRBJ2-5	CAISESQGQETQYF	TGTGCCATCAGTGAGTCCCAGGGGCAAGAGACCCAGTACTTC
TRBV27	NA	TRBJ2-2	CASSHTMTGELFF	TGTGCCAGCAGTCACACAATGACCGGGGAGCTGTTTTTT
TRBV4-1	TRBD2	TRBJ2-7	CASSQDSLAGGPPRDEQYF	TGCGCCAGCAGCCAAGATAGCCTAGCGGGAGGGCCGCCTAGGGACGAGCAGTACTTC
TRBV18	TRBD1	TRBJ1-1	CASSLKTGANTEAFF	TGTGCCAGCTCACTTAAGACAGGGGCGAACACTGAAGCTTTCTTT